This T cell receptor (beta chain) appears in the sequencing data of a study of blood T cells in healthy people across ages. Regarding the study as a whole: Total diversity from one million sequenced T cells was likely underestimated.

This clonotype was counted a single time. Its antigen is unknown. Trimming left V 0 bases short and J 7 bases short, with 18 bases between. This CDR3 has 16 residues. CDR1 is SEHNR and CDR2 is FQNEAQ in the germline V gene (reference sequence). A second PCR, run for roughly 7 to 11 cycles, used a sample-barcoded 5' primer plus a J-beta primer mix. MiXCR, applied by TCRdb to the 5' RACE reads, yields one record per CDR3 protein. The data contain about 1.6 million distinct CDR3 sequences, roughly 30% of them singletons. Input material: blood. The gene calls are TRBV7-9 and TRBJ1-2; D is unresolved. The origin of this receptor is a woman in her thirties in good health. The CDR3 bases are TGTGCCAGCAGCTTAGCAGAGACTATCGACGGCTTTGGCTACACCTTC. As protein: CASSLAETIDGFGYTF.